The 24 T cell receptor beta chains listed next were all sequenced from one sample in a study of blood T cell repertoires in COVID-19. The method was immunoSEQ multiplex PCR; TCRdb's version includes in-frame clones alone and lacks a portion of them. The sample has around 100,000 clones, roughly nine tenths seen once. Sequencing used peripheral blood. The receptors come from a man aged 40-55 years with acute or convalescent COVID-19.

In this sample, this clone turned up a few times. The V and J genes are TRBV7-2 and TRBJ1-1; D uncertain. Trimming took 5 bases from V and 3 from J, leaving 10 bases between them. The CDR3 is 13 amino acids. Germline V gene sequence: CDR1 SGHTA, CDR2 FQGNSA. The CDR3 loop reads CASSRRVDTEAFF. CDR3 in DNA: TGTGCCAGCAGCCGCCGGGTAGACACTGAAGCTTTCTTT.

CDR3 DNA: TGTGCCAGCAGCTTGGGGGCTACTGGGTCCTACGAGCAGTACTTC. It is translated as CASSLGATGSYEQYF. The chain uses TRBV5-5 and TRBJ2-7; no reliable D call. Germline V gives CDR1 SGHKS, CDR2 YYEKEE (reference sequence). This CDR3 region has 15 residues. V lost 0 bases and J lost 1, with 11 bases in between.

This clone was picked up a small number of times. This chain links TRBV6-5 with TRBJ1-2; 7 bases fit TRBD1. The CDR3 runs 13 residues. V was clipped by 6 bases and J by 8 bases; unmatched bases: 9. Per germline, CDR1 MNHEY and CDR2 SVGAGI. CDR3 bases: TGTGCCAGCAGCACCCCGACAGGGCGAGGCTACACCTTC. Its translation is CASSTPTGRGYTF.

The chain couples TRBV24-1 to TRBJ2-6; 9 bases agree with TRBD1. The V gene end was trimmed by 3 bases and the J gene end by 0 bases; junction bases not matched to a gene: 5. Germline V gene lookup returns CDR1 KGHDR and CDR2 SFDVKD. The CDR3 length is 18 residues. CDR3 sequence (DNA): TGTGCCACCAGTGATGCGGGACAGGGACTCTCTGGGGCCAACGTCCTGACTTTC. Residues: CATSDAGQGLSGANVLTF.

This chain joins TRBV5-1 and TRBJ2-5; 10 nucleotides match TRBD2. Trimming removed 0 bases from V and 5 bases from J; junction bases left unmatched: 10. Germline-derived CDR1 and CDR2 are SGHRS and YFSETQ. The CDR3 has 17 residues. CDR3 sequence: CASSLDRWTSGRETQYF. The DNA of the CDR3 is TGCGCCAGCAGCTTGGATCGGTGGACTAGCGGCCGGGAGACCCAGTACTTC.

The chain combines TRBV18 with TRBJ1-1; unclear D gene. CDR1 and CDR2 (germline): KGHSH, LQKENI. This CDR3 comprises 15 residues. V gave up 1 base and J gave up 0 bases, with 9 bases separating them. This chain's CDR3 is CASSPQSQVNTEAFF. The DNA for the CDR3 is TGTGCCAGCTCACCACAATCGCAGGTGAACACTGAAGCTTTCTTT.

V and J are TRBV5-1 and TRBJ1-2; weak D call: TRBD1 (6 bases). The CDR3 runs to 15 residues. Germline V gene sequence: CDR1 SGHRS, CDR2 YFSETQ. V was clipped by 0 bases and J by 6 bases, with 15 bases between them. The DNA of the CDR3 is TGCGCCAGCAGCTTGGCCGGCAGGGGAGGGAATGGCTACACCTTC. Its translation is CASSLAGRGGNGYTF.

The chain uses TRBV11-2 and TRBJ2-4; 8 bases are shared with TRBD2. J gave up 0 bases and V 5 bases, and 6 bases lay outside the gene matches. This CDR3 contains 16 residues. The germline gives CDR1 SGHAT, CDR2 FQNNGV. CDR3 residues: CASSTSGTLAKNIQYF. The CDR3 DNA is TGTGCCAGCAGCACTAGCGGAACCCTAGCCAAAAACATTCAGTACTTC.

This sequence joins TRBV6-2 or TRBV6-3 and TRBJ2-7; 8 bases match TRBD1. Germline CDR1 is MNHEY and CDR2 is SVGEGT. Unmatched junction bases numbered 9, after V lost 5 bases and J lost 3 bases. The CDR3 contains 15 residues. This CDR3 reads CASSDESGQVYEQYF. CDR3 DNA: TGTGCCAGCAGTGATGAGTCGGGACAGGTCTACGAGCAGTACTTC.

The CDR3 region has the DNA TGCGCCAGCGACTTCGGACAGGGGGTGGTTGGCTACACCTTC. Encoded protein: CASDFGQGVVGYTF. V usage is TRBV10-1 and J usage is TRBJ1-2; TRBD1 matches 10 bases. The CDR3 contains 14 residues. Germline V CDR1 and CDR2: WNHNN, SYGVQD (reference sequence). Trimming at V came to 8 bases and at J to 7 bases, leaving 10 bases not matched to a gene.

CDR3 coding DNA: TGTGCCTGGAGTATCCAAAGGACTAGCGGGGTAACAGATACGCAGTATTTT. It translates to CAWSIQRTSGVTDTQYF. The chain couples TRBV30 to TRBJ2-3, with 12 positions matching TRBD2. Germline CDR1 GTSNPN, CDR2 SVGIG (reference sequence). This CDR3 is built from 17 residues. V dropped 2 bases and J dropped 3; count of bases not matched to a gene: 9.

This clone was found a few times. V gene TRBV6-5 combines with J gene TRBJ1-1, with no clear D. V was trimmed by 6 bases and J by 1 base, leaving 6 bases between them. The CDR3 covers 12 residues. Germline V CDR1 and CDR2: MNHEY, SVGAGI. The CDR3 loop is CASRTKNTEAFF. CDR3 DNA: TGTGCCAGCAGGACTAAGAACACTGAAGCTTTCTTT.

The chain employs TRBV7-2 and TRBJ2-3; 7 bases are shared with TRBD1. The CDR3 contains 15 residues. Germline CDR1 SGHTA, CDR2 FQGNSA. Germline trimming cut 1 base from V and 5 bases from J; bases unmatched to any gene: 6. CDR3 in amino acids: CASSLVGDRVDTQYF. In nucleotides, the CDR3 is TGTGCCAGCAGCTTAGTAGGAGACAGGGTAGATACGCAGTATTTT. The full variable domain, completed using reference TRBV7-2 and TRBJ2-3, is GAGVSQSPSNKVTEKGKDVELRCDPISGHTALYWYRQSLGQGLEFLIYFQGNSAPDKSGLPSDRFSAERTGGSVSTLTIQRTQQEDSAVYLCASSLVGDRVDTQYFGPGTRLTVL.

This clone was seen a single time. The chain recombines TRBV5-4 with TRBJ1-2; D not resolved. The length of the CDR3 is 13 residues. Trimming pared 4 bases from V and 8 bases from J, leaving 15 bases between. The V gene's germline CDR1 is SGHNT and CDR2 YYREEE (reference sequence). The CDR3 loop reads CASSMDGVWGYTF. As DNA, the CDR3 is TGTGCCAGCAGCATGGACGGTGTTTGGGGCTACACCTTC.

This clone showed up just a few times. This chain connects TRBV12-3 or TRBV12-4 to TRBJ1-1; weak D call: TRBD1 (5 bases). The CDR3 has 13 residues. Between the trimmed V and J ends, which lost 5 bases and 1 base, there was a span of 8 bases. The CDR3 nucleotides are TGTGCCAGCAGTGCCGGGGGGAACACTGAAGCTTTCTTT. This encodes CASSAGGNTEAFF.

The rearrangement joins TRBV6-2 or TRBV6-3 to TRBJ1-5; the D gene is possibly TRBD1 (5 bases). The germline V and J ends were trimmed by 2 bases and 7 bases, with 12 bases remaining between them. This CDR3 has 14 residues. Germline CDR1 reads MNHEY; CDR2 reads SVGEGT. The CDR3 DNA sequence: TGTGCCAGCAGTTACCAATCCCGGGGGCAGCCCCAGCATTTT. Translated: CASSYQSRGQPQHF.

This chain links TRBV9 with TRBJ2-2; D is perhaps TRBD1 (7 bases). The ends were cut back, 3 bases at V and 5 bases at J, with 17 bases in the middle. Germline V gene lookup returns CDR1 SGDLS and CDR2 YYNGEE. This CDR3 has 16 amino acids. CDR3: CASSGDWTGLTGELFF. CDR3 bases: TGTGCCAGCAGCGGGGACTGGACAGGTCTTACCGGGGAGCTGTTTTTT. The complete variable domain, with remaining parts taken from reference TRBV9 and TRBJ2-2, reads DSGVTQTPKHLITATGQRVTLRCSPRSGDLSVYWYQQSLDQGLQFLIQYYNGEERAKGNILERFSAQQFPDLHSELNLSSLELGDSALYFCASSGDWTGLTGELFFGEGSRLTVL.

The chain recombines TRBV6-5 with TRBJ2-2; TRBD1 aligns across 7 bases. This CDR3 comprises 15 residues. Trimming took 7 bases from V and 4 from J; bases not matched to a gene: 9. Germline V gene data show CDR1 as MNHEY and CDR2 as SVGAGI. This CDR3 is CASTLRQGSTGELFF. For the CDR3, the DNA is TGTGCCAGCACCCTAAGACAGGGTTCCACCGGGGAGCTGTTTTTT.

The DNA for the CDR3 is TGTGCCACCAGCAGCAGGGACAGGGAAGAGACCCAGTACTTC. Translation gives CATSSRDREETQYF. The genes are TRBV15 and TRBJ2-5, with 9 bases matching TRBD1. Losses at the gene ends were 3 bases for V and 3 bases for J; bases not matched to a gene: 2. The V gene's germline CDR1 is LNHNV and CDR2 YYDKDF (reference sequence). The CDR3 contains 14 residues.

This clone came up a few times. V usage is TRBV20-1 and J usage is TRBJ1-2, with 8 bases lining up with TRBD1. The germline V gene has CDR1 DFQATT and CDR2 SNEGSKA (reference sequence). The J segment lost 4 bases and the V segment lost 3 bases, leaving 4 bases of the junction unmatched. The CDR3 loop spans 13 amino acids. This CDR3 is CSASAGGLYGYTF. As DNA, the CDR3 is TGCAGTGCTAGTGCAGGGGGCCTCTATGGCTACACCTTC.

The rearrangement uses TRBV25-1 and TRBJ1-5, with D possibly TRBD1 on 5 matching bases. The CDR3 is 15 residues long. Germline CDR1 and CDR2: MGHDK and SYGVNS. Trimming stripped 4 bases from V and 6 bases from J, with 16 bases between. CDR3 protein: CASSAPGGGFQPQHF. The CDR3 coding sequence is TGTGCCAGCAGTGCCCCGGGGGGGGGATTTCAGCCCCAGCATTTT.

The chain couples TRBV7-2 to TRBJ1-2; the match to TRBD1 covers 10 bases. The CDR3 runs 14 residues. The V segment lost 5 bases and the J segment 4 bases; nucleotides outside the gene matches: 4. The germline CDR1 and CDR2 sequences are SGHTA and FQGNSA. For the CDR3, the DNA is TGTGCCAGCAGCCCGACAGGGGGCATCTATGGCTACACCTTC. Translation: CASSPTGGIYGYTF. Looking up the rest from reference TRBV7-2 and TRBJ1-2 gives the full variable domain: GAGVSQSPSNKVTEKGKDVELRCDPISGHTALYWYRQSLGQGLEFLIYFQGNSAPDKSGLPSDRFSAERTGGSVSTLTIQRTQQEDSAVYLCASSPTGGIYGYTFGSGTRLTVV.

This rearrangement joins TRBV7-2 to TRBJ1-3; D gene uncertain. This CDR3 contains 14 residues. Trimming left V 2 bases short and J 8 bases short, with 13 bases between. Germline V gives CDR1 SGHTA, CDR2 FQGNSA. CDR3 DNA sequence: TGTGCCAGCAGCTTATGGCTACTCGGGGACACCATATATTTT. Protein sequence: CASSLWLLGDTIYF.

The sample holds one count of this clone. V is TRBV5-4 and J is TRBJ1-2, with 8 bases fitting TRBD1. CDR3 length: 15 amino acids. Unmatched junction bases numbered 1, after V lost 0 bases and J lost 0 bases. From germline, CDR1 is SGHNT and CDR2 YYREEE (reference sequence). CDR3 residues: CASSLGTGSNYGYTF. DNA for the CDR3: TGTGCCAGCAGCTTGGGGACAGGGTCTAACTATGGCTACACCTTC.